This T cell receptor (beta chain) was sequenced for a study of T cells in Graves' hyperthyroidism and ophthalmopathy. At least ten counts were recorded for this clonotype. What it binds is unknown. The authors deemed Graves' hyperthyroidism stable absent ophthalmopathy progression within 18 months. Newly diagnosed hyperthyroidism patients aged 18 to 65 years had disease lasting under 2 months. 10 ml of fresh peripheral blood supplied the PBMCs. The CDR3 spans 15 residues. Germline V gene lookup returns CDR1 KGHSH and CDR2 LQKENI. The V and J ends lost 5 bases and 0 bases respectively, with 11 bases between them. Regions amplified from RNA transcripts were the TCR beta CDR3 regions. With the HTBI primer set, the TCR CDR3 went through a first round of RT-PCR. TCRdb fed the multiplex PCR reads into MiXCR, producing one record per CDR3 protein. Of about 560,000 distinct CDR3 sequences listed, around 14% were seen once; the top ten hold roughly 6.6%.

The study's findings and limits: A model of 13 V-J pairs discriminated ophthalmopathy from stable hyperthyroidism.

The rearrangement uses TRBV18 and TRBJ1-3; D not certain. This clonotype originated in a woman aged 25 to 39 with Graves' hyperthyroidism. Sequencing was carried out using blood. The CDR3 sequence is CASSGETHSGNTIYF. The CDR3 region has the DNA TGTGCCAGCTCAGGGGAGACGCACTCTGGAAACACCATATATTTT.